What follows are 31 T cell receptor beta chains derived from one specimen sequenced in a study of human T cells and chemical hapten exposure. Sequencing started from total RNA isolated from unfractionated whole blood. TCRdb recomputed calls from the 5' RACE reads with MiXCR, one row per CDR3 protein. The sample has 65,000 to 90,000 distinct CDR3 sequences, 15% seen once; the top ten hold nearly 7%. These receptors came from a female donor in good health.

This chain joins TRBV29-1 and TRBJ2-2; 9 nucleotides align to TRBD1. The CDR3 extends over 13 amino acids. Looked up from germline, CDR1 is SQVTM and CDR2 is ANQGSEA. V shed 7 bases and J 4 bases; nucleotides not matched to a gene: 4. The CDR3 is CSAGQGFTGELFF. The CDR3 coding sequence is TGCAGCGCCGGACAGGGGTTCACCGGGGAGCTGTTTTTT.

This clonotype was counted only a few times. The chain combines TRBV4-1 with TRBJ2-1, with TRBD2 identical over 7 bases. The CDR3 is 16 amino acids. The germline V gene encodes CDR1 MGHRA and CDR2 YSYEKL. V trimming: 0 bases; J trimming: 8 bases; junction bases outside the gene matches: 10. Written as DNA, the CDR3 is TGCGCCAGCAGCCAAGACCGATCGGGGGGACGGGATGAGCAGTTCTTC. Residues: CASSQDRSGGRDEQFF.

There are a few counts of this clonotype. The gene calls are TRBV20-1 and TRBJ2-1; D gene unclear. This CDR3 is 14 amino acids long. V lost 3 bases, J lost 0 bases, and 9 bases lay in between. CDR1 and CDR2 from the germline V gene are DFQATT and SNEGSKA (reference sequence). This CDR3 reads CSASPRNSYNEQFF. The CDR3 nucleotides read TGCAGTGCTAGTCCCCGAAACTCCTACAATGAGCAGTTCTTC.

This rearrangement joins TRBV19 to TRBJ2-1, with 11 bases fitting TRBD2. CDR1 and CDR2 (germline): LNHDA, SQIVND (reference sequence). There are 16 residues in the CDR3. Trimming at V came to 0 bases and at J to 7 bases, leaving 5 bases not matched to a gene. As DNA, the CDR3 is TGTGCCAGTAGTATAGATCAAACTAGCGGGAGAAATGAGCAGTTCTTC. Its protein is CASSIDQTSGRNEQFF.

The chain is built from TRBV19 and TRBJ2-5; possibly TRBD1 for D (6 bases). The CDR3 loop spans 14 amino acids. Germline V gene sequence: CDR1 LNHDA, CDR2 SQIVND (reference sequence). Trimming stripped 4 bases from V and 5 bases from J, with 14 bases between. CDR3 loop: CASSTSGAWETQYF. In DNA, the CDR3 is TGTGCCAGTAGTACGTCAGGGGCTTGGGAGACCCAGTACTTC.

This clonotype was counted only a few times. The CDR3 loop reads CASSLRGGSSPLHF. As DNA, the CDR3 is TGTGCCAGCAGCTTAAGGGGGGGGAGTTCACCCCTCCACTTT. The rearrangement uses TRBV7-2 and TRBJ1-6, with D perhaps TRBD1 (6 bases). The V gene's germline CDR1 is SGHTA and CDR2 FQGNSA. This CDR3 is built from 14 residues. V was pared by 2 bases and J by 9 bases, with 11 bases between.

This clonotype appeared a few times. CDR3 sequence: CATSRPGGLAGHNEQFF. CDR3 coding DNA: TGTGCCACCAGCAGACCCGGAGGGCTAGCGGGCCACAATGAGCAGTTCTTC. V and J are TRBV15 and TRBJ2-1; 8 bases map to TRBD2. The CDR3 length is 17 residues. The J segment lost 5 bases and the V segment lost 2 bases, leaving 11 bases of the junction unmatched. Per germline, CDR1 LNHNV and CDR2 YYDKDF (reference sequence).

The V and J genes are TRBV6-1 and TRBJ1-2; tentative D call: TRBD1 (6 bases). V was clipped by 0 bases and J by 8 bases, with 13 bases between them. The CDR3 is made up of 14 amino acids. Germline CDR1 is MNHNS and CDR2 is SASEGT. The CDR3 spells CASSEARGAVGYTF. CDR3 bases: TGTGCCAGCAGTGAAGCACGGGGGGCGGTCGGCTACACCTTC.

This clonotype was recorded a few times. V is TRBV24-1 and J is TRBJ1-2; D ambiguous. The germline V and J ends were trimmed by 9 bases and 7 bases, with 14 bases remaining between them. This CDR3 is built from 12 residues. In germline, CDR1 is KGHDR, CDR2 SFDVKD. The CDR3 loop reads CATGGDLLGYTF. The CDR3, as DNA: TGTGCCACCGGTGGCGACTTGCTTGGCTACACCTTC.

Comment on this clonotype: An end of the junction does not agree with germline; a read error may underlie this. The chain recombines TRBV5-1 with TRBJ2-3; TRBD1 agrees at 7 bases. Germline V gives CDR1 SGHRS, CDR2 YFSETQ. The CDR3 is 15 residues long. In DNA, the CDR3 is TGCACCAGCAGCCCCGGACAGGTCTCCACAGATACGCAGTATTTT. This gives the protein CTSSPGQVSTDTQYF. Together with reference TRBV5-1 and TRBJ2-3, the CDR3 gives the full variable domain: KAGVTQTPRYLIKTRGQQVTLSCSPISGHRSVSWYQQTPGQGLQFLFEYFSETQRNKGNFPGRFSGRQFSNSRSEMNVSTLELGDSALYLCTSSPGQVSTDTQYFGPGTRLTVL.

The gene calls are TRBV20-1 and TRBJ2-7; 9 bases are shared with TRBD1. This CDR3 region has 13 residues. The germline gives CDR1 DFQATT, CDR2 SNEGSKA (reference sequence). The V gene end was trimmed by 4 bases and the J gene end by 3 bases; junction bases not matched to a gene: 4. The CDR3 sequence is CSAKGDRDYEQYF. In DNA, the CDR3 is TGCAGTGCTAAGGGGGACAGGGACTACGAGCAGTACTTC.

This clonotype appeared a few times. The chain recombines TRBV18 with TRBJ2-7; TRBD2 matches 11 bases. The CDR3 covers 16 residues. Germline loops: CDR1 KGHSH, CDR2 LQKENI. The ends lost 3 bases at V and 5 bases at J; junction bases unmatched: 9. The CDR3 here is CASSPGIAGGQNEQYF. CDR3 bases: TGTGCCAGCTCACCGGGGATAGCGGGGGGGCAGAACGAGCAGTACTTC.

The V and J genes are TRBV27 and TRBJ2-7; a weak D match, TRBD2 (6 bases). Germline V CDR1 and CDR2: MNHEY, SMNVEV (reference sequence). The CDR3 runs 15 residues. Trimming cost V 6 bases and J 1 base, with 16 bases left between them. For the CDR3, the DNA is TGTGCCAGCAGAATGGGGACTGGGGGGTCCTACGAGCAGTACTTC. Translated: CASRMGTGGSYEQYF.

This clonotype has a handful of counts. The CDR3: CSAWTGREKLFF. The CDR3 region has the DNA TGCAGCGCGTGGACGGGTCGTGAAAAACTGTTTTTT. This chain uses TRBV29-1 with TRBJ1-4, with D unclear. Germline assignment: CDR1 SQVTM and CDR2 ANQGSEA. Trimming took off 7 bases at V and 7 bases at J, with 13 bases between the two ends. The CDR3 is 12 residues long.

V gene TRBV12-3 or TRBV12-4 combines with J gene TRBJ2-1, with no clear D. This CDR3 is built from 13 residues. The V gene lost 5 bases and the J gene lost 7 bases, with 12 bases spanning the gap. CDR3 region: CASSLGEWNEQFF. CDR3 bases: TGTGCCAGCAGTCTAGGAGAGTGGAATGAGCAGTTCTTC.

This clonotype was recorded at least ten times. V is TRBV7-9 and J is TRBJ2-1, with TRBD2 matching over 10 bases. Trimming removed 6 bases from V and 7 bases from J; junction bases left unmatched: 3. The CDR3 loop spans 13 amino acids. Germline assignment: CDR1 SEHNR and CDR2 FQNEAQ (reference sequence). CDR3 sequence (DNA): TGTGCCAGCAGAGGGACTAGCGTTAATGAGCAGTTCTTC. Its translation: CASRGTSVNEQFF.

The chain uses TRBV7-8 and TRBJ2-6; no reliable D call. The V end lost 5 bases, the J end lost 1 base, and 9 bases lay between the germline ends. Germline V gene sequence: CDR1 SGHVS, CDR2 FQNEAQ. This CDR3 is built from 15 residues. CDR3 bases: TGTGCCAGCAGCCCCTTAAGGTCTGGGGCCAACGTCCTGACTTTC. Its protein is CASSPLRSGANVLTF.

This chain connects TRBV6-5 to TRBJ1-5; D is ambiguous. V gave up 6 bases and J gave up 7 bases, with 22 bases separating them. CDR3 size: 16 residues. From germline, CDR1 is MNHEY and CDR2 SVGAGI. The CDR3: CASSPLFGEGGQPQHF. In nucleotides, the CDR3 is TGTGCCAGCAGCCCCCTTTTTGGGGAAGGAGGGCAGCCCCAGCATTTT.

The chain carries TRBV5-8 and TRBJ2-6; 7 bases are shared with TRBD1. Germline lookup yields CDR1 SGHTS and CDR2 YDEGEE. V lost 0 bases and J lost 3; bases outside the gene matches: 9. This CDR3 region has 18 residues. This chain's CDR3 is CASSLVWDSYYGANVLTF. DNA of the CDR3: TGTGCCAGCAGCTTGGTATGGGACAGTTATTATGGGGCCAACGTCCTGACTTTC.

The chain couples TRBV20-1 to TRBJ1-1; D perhaps matches TRBD1 (5 bases). The CDR3 has 15 residues. CDR1 DFQATT and CDR2 SNEGSKA come from the germline V gene (reference sequence). The V end lost 1 base, the J end lost 1 base, and 13 bases lay between the germline ends. CDR3 residues: CSARVGGGGNTEAFF. In DNA form, the CDR3 reads TGCAGTGCTAGAGTTGGGGGTGGGGGGAACACTGAAGCTTTCTTT.

J is TRBJ2-7 and V is TRBV21-1; the table's D call of TRBD1 was not tested on the DNA. TRBV21-1 corresponds to a pseudogene. The CDR3 is 17 amino acids. CDR3 nucleotides: TGTGCCAGCAGCAAATCTGCAAGCGGGACAGGGTACTACGAGCAGTACTTC. Its protein is CASSKSASGTGYYEQYF.

This clonotype was observed a handful of times. This CDR3 reads CAISGDNTEAFF. CDR3 DNA sequence: TGTGCCATCAGTGGTGATAACACTGAAGCTTTCTTT. The chain carries TRBV10-3 and TRBJ1-1; no clear D gene. The germline V gene has CDR1 ENHRY and CDR2 SYGVKD. The V end lost 4 bases, the J end lost 2 bases, and 5 bases lay between the germline ends. CDR3 length: 12 residues.

The gene calls are TRBV29-1 and TRBJ1-1; 7 nucleotides align to TRBD1. Germline V CDR1 and CDR2: SQVTM, ANQGSEA. V gave up 5 bases and J gave up 5 bases; unmatched junction bases: 8. This CDR3 is built from 13 residues. The CDR3: CSVLQGSRTEAFF. The CDR3 nucleotides are TGCAGCGTTCTACAGGGGTCGAGAACTGAAGCTTTCTTT.

The chain has TRBV7-2 and TRBJ1-5; weak D call: TRBD1 (6 bases). This CDR3 has 15 amino acids. The germline gives CDR1 SGHTA, CDR2 FQGNSA. V was cut by 2 bases and J by 4 bases, with 12 bases left in between. CDR3 protein: CASSLMVGTNQPQHF. In nucleotides, the CDR3 is TGTGCCAGCAGCTTAATGGTCGGGACAAATCAGCCCCAGCATTTT.

This clonotype was detected a few times. The V call is TRBV6-2 or TRBV6-3, the J call TRBJ1-2; 10 nucleotides agree with TRBD1. V was pared by 6 bases and J by 7 bases, with 8 bases of the junction left unmatched. The CDR3 has 14 residues. Germline lookup yields CDR1 MNHEY and CDR2 SVGEGT. The CDR3 DNA is TGTGCCAGCAGACCACCGGGACAGGGGAGTGGCTACACCTTC. Its protein is CASRPPGQGSGYTF.

The chain recombines TRBV24-1 with TRBJ1-1; unclear D gene. Germline CDR1 reads KGHDR; CDR2 reads SFDVKD. This CDR3 contains 15 residues. V was cut by 7 bases and J by 0 bases, with 14 bases left in between. CDR3 region: CATRTSTAMNTEAFF. CDR3 DNA: TGTGCCACCAGGACATCGACGGCGATGAACACTGAAGCTTTCTTT.

This clonotype was counted only a few times. V is TRBV5-4 and J is TRBJ1-5; TRBD1 matches 8 bases. CDR1 is SGHNT and CDR2 is YYREEE in the germline V gene (reference sequence). The CDR3 runs 15 residues. With 3 bases clipped from V and 5 bases from J, the junction kept 7 bases outside the gene matches. CDR3 sequence (DNA): TGTGCCAGCAGCTACGTCCCGGGACAGGATCAGCCCCAGCATTTT. Encoded protein: CASSYVPGQDQPQHF.

This clonotype was seen only once. The chain links TRBV3-1 to TRBJ2-3; 10 bases agree with TRBD2. Germline-derived CDR1 and CDR2 are LGHDT and YNNKEL (reference sequence). The CDR3 spans 16 residues. The junction had 2 bases not matched to a gene; V was cut back by 2 bases and J by 0 bases. CDR3 sequence reads: CASSQTLAGSTDTQYF. The DNA of the CDR3 is TGTGCCAGCAGCCAAACACTAGCGGGGAGCACAGATACGCAGTATTTT.

The chain combines TRBV4-1 with TRBJ1-2, with D perhaps TRBD1 (6 bases). Germline-derived CDR1 and CDR2 are MGHRA and YSYEKL. V dropped 3 bases and J dropped 4 bases, with 15 bases sitting between them. CDR3 length: 15 residues. CDR3 bases: TGCGCCAGCAGCCAGGCGGGGACAACGATCTATGGCTACACCTTC. This gives the protein CASSQAGTTIYGYTF.

V is TRBV30 and J is TRBJ2-1; 9 bases are a match to TRBD2. Germline V CDR1 and CDR2: GTSNPN, SVGIG (reference sequence). The CDR3 runs 15 residues. Unmatched junction bases numbered 12, after V lost 3 bases and J lost 9 bases. Here the CDR3 DNA reads TGTGCCTGGAGCCGACCCCCTTTAGCGGGAGTTGAGCAGTTCTTC. Residues: CAWSRPPLAGVEQFF.

This clonotype was recorded many times. The rearrangement joins TRBV27 to TRBJ1-1; TRBD1 is a possible D gene (6 bases). V was cut by 0 bases and J by 8 bases, with 16 bases left in between. The CDR3 has 15 residues. Per germline, CDR1 MNHEY and CDR2 SMNVEV (reference sequence). CDR3 DNA sequence: TGTGCCAGCAGTTTATCGCATCTGGGGGGCATCGAAGCTTTCTTT. Amino acid sequence: CASSLSHLGGIEAFF.